Listed below are T cell receptor beta chains from one sample, sequenced in a study of TIL therapy for anti-PD-1-resistant metastatic lung cancer. Generated by immunoSEQ multiplex PCR, the TCRdb table keeps only in-frame clones and is missing some. Found here are 50,000 or so clones, less than 80% of them singletons; the top ten hold about 4.8%. This material consisted of blood, taken at baseline. Source of these receptors: a woman between 25 and 80 years old with non-small cell lung cancer. Each CDR3 is given with its conserved first and last residue. D genes are given only for firm matches. Not every row has a clone size; where given, it reads once, few, many or a size class.

d_gene	v_gene	abundance	j_gene	CDR3nt	CDR3aa
TRBD2	TRBV9	NA	TRBJ2-1	TGTGCCAGCAGCGTAGGACTAGCATCTATTACCTACAATGAGCAGTTCTTC	CASSVGLASITYNEQFF
NA	TRBV5-8	NA	TRBJ2-4	TGTGCCAGCAGCTCCGTTTCTGTTAACATTCAGTACTTC	CASSSVSVNIQYF
NA	TRBV6-1	few	TRBJ2-1	TGTGCCAGCCTCCTCTCTCGAAATGAGCAGTTCTTC	CASLLSRNEQFF
TRBD2	TRBV5-1	NA	TRBJ2-1	TGCGCCAGCAGAATCCCGGGCGGGGGCTACAATGAGCAGTTCTTC	CASRIPGGGYNEQFF
NA	TRBV19	NA	TRBJ1-1	TGTGCCAGTAGCCTTCTCGGGGATGACACTGAAGCTTTCTTT	CASSLLGDDTEAFF
NA	TRBV10-2	NA	TRBJ1-2	TGCGCCAGCGGATCGCGCGGCCTGGATGGCTACACCTTC	CASGSRGLDGYTF
TRBD1	TRBV15	NA	TRBJ2-4	TGTGCCACCAGCAGGCTTGACGGGACAGGGCCTGACAAAAACATTCAGTACTTC	CATSRLDGTGPDKNIQYF
NA	TRBV10-1	few	TRBJ2-7	TGCGCCAGCAGTGCGTTCGTCGGAGGGGAGCAGTACTTC	CASSAFVGGEQYF
NA	TRBV7-9	NA	TRBJ2-5	TGTGCCAGCAGCTTATTGGGGAGGAGGGTGTCAGAGACCCAGTACTTC	CASSLLGRRVSETQYF
TRBD2	TRBV27	few	TRBJ2-2	TGTGCCAGCAGCGGAGCGGGGGGATTCGCCGGGGAGCTGTTTTTT	CASSGAGGFAGELFF
NA	TRBV19	NA	TRBJ2-3	TGTGCCAGTAGTATAAAGGCGGCCCAGGGTGCGTATTTT	CASSIKAAQGAYF
TRBD2	TRBV7-2	NA	TRBJ2-3	TGTGCCAGCAGCTTAGAATTAGGCGGGGGGGTGGCTACGCAGTATTTT	CASSLELGGGVATQYF
NA	TRBV6-4	NA	TRBJ1-2	TGTGCCAGCAGTGAACAAACAGGGAGTGGCTACACCTTC	CASSEQTGSGYTF
NA	TRBV28	NA	TRBJ1-5	TGTGCCAGCAGTTTAATTAGCAATCAGCCCCAGCATTTT	CASSLISNQPQHF
NA	TRBV6-4	NA	TRBJ2-3	TGTGCCAGCAAACTAGTAGAGAGCACAGATACGCAGTATTTT	CASKLVESTDTQYF
NA	TRBV5-4	NA	TRBJ2-1	TGTGCCAGCAGCCCCAGTTGGGGGGCAACCTACAATGAGCAGTTCTTC	CASSPSWGATYNEQFF
TRBD1	TRBV18	NA	TRBJ1-5	TGTGCCAGCTCCCCGGACAGGGGGCGGGTCAATCAGCCCCAGCATTTT	CASSPDRGRVNQPQHF
NA	TRBV5-1	NA	TRBJ1-2	TGCGCCAGCAGCTTGTCAGGGACTAACTATGGCTACACCTTC	CASSLSGTNYGYTF
NA	TRBV2	NA	TRBJ1-5	TGTGCCAGCAGGGGAGACCTCAATCAGCCCCAGCATTTT	CASRGDLNQPQHF
TRBD2	TRBV15	NA	TRBJ2-1	TGTGCCACCAGCAGGGGGGGGACTACTCGCTACAATGAGCAGTTCTTC	CATSRGGTTRYNEQFF
TRBD1	TRBV19	NA	TRBJ1-1	TGTGCCAGTAGTATTGGTCGGTGGGGACAGGGGACTGAAGCTTTCTTT	CASSIGRWGQGTEAFF
NA	TRBV6-5	NA	TRBJ1-2	TGTGCCAGCAGTTACGTCAAGAATGCTAACTATGGCTACACCTTC	CASSYVKNANYGYTF
NA	TRBV5-6	few	TRBJ1-1	TGTGCCAGCAGCTTGGGGCTGGGCACTGAAGCTTTCTTT	CASSLGLGTEAFF
NA	TRBV19	NA	TRBJ1-1	TGTGCCAGTAGTCCAGGGTGGTCGGGGACGTACACTGAAGCTTTCTTT	CASSPGWSGTYTEAFF
NA	TRBV19	NA	TRBJ1-2	TGTGCCAGTAGTATCGGGACGGCCTATGGCTACACCTTC	CASSIGTAYGYTF
TRBD1	TRBV6-5	NA	TRBJ1-6	TGTGCCAGCAGCGCCGGGACAGAGGGCTCACCCCTCCACTTT	CASSAGTEGSPLHF
TRBD1	TRBV28	NA	TRBJ1-3	TGTGCCAGCAGTTTATGGGGACAGGGTGGAAACACCATATATTTT	CASSLWGQGGNTIYF
NA	TRBV25-1	NA	TRBJ2-3	TGTGCCAGCAGTGATATACGGCGGGAAGCAGATACGCAGTATTTT	CASSDIRREADTQYF
TRBD1	TRBV10-3	NA	TRBJ1-1	TGTGCCATAGGACAGGAAGCCCGTGGGGCTGAAGCTTTCTTT	CAIGQEARGAEAFF
TRBD1	TRBV11-2	NA	TRBJ1-3	TGTGCCAGCAGCCCTTGGGACAGGGGGATCTCTGGAAACACCATATATTTT	CASSPWDRGISGNTIYF
NA	TRBV10-3	few	TRBJ2-7	TGTGCCATCAGTGAGTCAGGGGTCCAACCCTACGAGCAGTACTTC	CAISESGVQPYEQYF
NA	TRBV19	few	TRBJ1-1	TGTGCCAGTAGTAGGGCAGGGATGGGGACTGAAGCTTTCTTT	CASSRAGMGTEAFF
NA	TRBV28	NA	TRBJ2-5	TGTGCCAGCAGAATCCGGGACCAAGAGACCCAGTACTTC	CASRIRDQETQYF
TRBD1	TRBV19	few	TRBJ1-1	TGTGCCAGTAGCTGGACAGGGGAGAACACTGAAGCTTTCTTT	CASSWTGENTEAFF
TRBD2	TRBV4-2	NA	TRBJ2-5	TGTGCCAGCAGCCAAGAGGGGACTAGCGGGTGGGGAGGGACCCAGTACTTC	CASSQEGTSGWGGTQYF
NA	TRBV6-6	NA	TRBJ2-7	TGTGCCAGCACATTCCACGACTCCTACGAGCAGTACTTC	CASTFHDSYEQYF
TRBD1	TRBV19	few	TRBJ1-1	TGTGCCAGTAGTATGGGACAGGGGACTGAAGCTTTCTTT	CASSMGQGTEAFF
NA	TRBV21-1	few	TRBJ2-2	TGTGCCAGCATCCAGAGGACAGGGGGCCGAGGGGAGCTGTTTTTT	CASIQRTGGRGELFF
TRBD1	TRBV6-5	once	TRBJ1-2	TGTGCCAGCAGTTTAGGTCCACGGGACAGGCACTATGGCTACACCTTC	CASSLGPRDRHYGYTF
NA	TRBV18	few	TRBJ2-7	TGTGCCAGCTCTCTTGGACAGACCCGGGAGCAGTACTTC	CASSLGQTREQYF
NA	TRBV28	NA	TRBJ1-4	TGTGCCAGCAGTTTCCGGACATCCTCAACTAATGAAAAACTGTTTTTT	CASSFRTSSTNEKLFF
TRBD2	TRBV5-1	few	TRBJ2-2	TGCGCCAGCAGCTTACCTAGCGGGGAGAACACCGGGGAGCTGTTTTTT	CASSLPSGENTGELFF
NA	TRBV2	NA	TRBJ2-7	TGTGCCAGCACAGGATCCTACGAGCAGTACTTC	CASTGSYEQYF
TRBD2	TRBV14	once	TRBJ2-3	TGTGCCAGCAGCCAAGGATCCCGGACTAGCGGGAGGTGGGGCACAGATACGCAGTATTTT	CASSQGSRTSGRWGTDTQYF
TRBD2	TRBV28	NA	TRBJ2-1	TGTGCCAGCAGTGCGGGAGTCTGGTACAATGAGCAGTTCTTC	CASSAGVWYNEQFF
NA	TRBV5-6	NA	TRBJ1-1	TGTGCCAGCAGCTTGGGCTTGGGATTGACTGAAGCTTTCTTT	CASSLGLGLTEAFF
TRBD2	TRBV9	NA	TRBJ2-1	TGTGCCAGCAGCGCCCGGGGACTAGCGATCAACGAGCAGTTCTTC	CASSARGLAINEQFF
NA	TRBV9	NA	TRBJ2-3	TGTGCCAGCAGCGTAGCGCAAAGCACAGATACGCAGTATTTT	CASSVAQSTDTQYF
NA	TRBV28	few	TRBJ1-2	TGTGCCAGCAGTTTAGGGGGAGGCGGGGGCTACACCTTC	CASSLGGGGGYTF